Listed below are T cell receptor beta chains from one sample, sequenced in a study of T cell responses to AZD1222 COVID-19 vaccine. The data were produced by immunoSEQ multiplex PCR, yet TCRdb's version contains in-frame clones alone and is incomplete. The table shows about 100,000 clones, with about 88% occurring only once. This specimen consisted of peripheral blood, obtained on day 0 of AZD1222 vaccination. The receptor source for this set is an adult in good health. Both conserved end residues are part of each CDR3. The D gene is left open where the match is weak. Clone size is given for some rows only: seen once, a few or many times, or a class if the clone is expanded.

d_call	v_call	clone_size	j_call	cdr3_aa	cdr3_nt
.	TRBV5-1	.	TRBJ2-2	CASAAPTGELFF	TGCGCCAGCGCCGCGCCAACCGGGGAGCTGTTTTTT
TRBD1	TRBV4-3	.	TRBJ1-1	CASSHDRGNTEAFF	TGCGCCAGCAGCCATGACAGGGGGAACACTGAAGCTTTCTTT
.	TRBV27	.	TRBJ1-1	CASSSGTLPEAFF	TGTGCCAGCAGCTCCGGGACACTACCTGAAGCTTTCTTT
TRBD1	TRBV6-5	few	TRBJ1-2	CASSSTGTGYGYTF	TGTGCCAGCAGTTCCACCGGGACAGGGTATGGCTACACCTTC
TRBD1	TRBV7-3	.	TRBJ2-7	CASSLKGTGAYEQYF	TGTGCCAGCAGCTTAAAAGGGACAGGAGCCTACGAGCAGTACTTC
TRBD2	TRBV7-9	few	TRBJ2-1	CASSPPVASGRGGNEQFF	TGTGCCAGCAGCCCTCCGGTGGCTAGCGGGAGGGGGGGCAATGAGCAGTTCTTC
.	TRBV20-1	.	TRBJ2-6	CSASNSGANVLTF	TGCAGTGCTAGTAACTCTGGGGCCAACGTCCTGACTTTC
.	TRBV19	.	TRBJ1-3	CASSPRGLGNTIYF	TGTGCCAGTAGTCCGCGGGGGCTCGGAAACACCATATATTTT
.	TRBV2	once	TRBJ1-3	CASTSPVGRGGNTIYF	TGTGCCAGCACCTCACCCGTGGGCAGGGGTGGAAACACCATATATTTT
.	TRBV11-2	.	TRBJ2-1	CASSSGVSSYNEQFF	TGTGCCAGCAGCTCCGGGGTTAGCTCCTACAATGAGCAGTTCTTC
.	TRBV7-9	.	TRBJ1-1	CASSLQANTEAFF	TGTGCCAGCAGCCTCCAAGCGAACACTGAAGCTTTCTTT
TRBD2	TRBV11-2	.	TRBJ2-1	CASSFASGNNEQFF	TGTGCCAGCAGCTTTGCTAGCGGGAACAATGAGCAGTTCTTC